The entry that follows covers one T cell receptor (beta chain) sequence. This sample was taken from a study of tumor-infiltrating lymphocytes in oesophageal squamous cell carcinoma. From the PCR reads, TCRdb called clonotypes with MiXCR, one entry per CDR3 protein. This table holds 20,000 to 25,000 distinct CDR3 sequences, approximately 34% found once. Sequenced material: esophageal tumor tissue. The TCR comes from a female donor with esophageal squamous cell carcinoma.

CDR3 DNA: TGTGCCACCAGCAGAGACATCGTACAGGGTGGCACTGAAGCTTTCTTT. Translation gives CATSRDIVQGGTEAFF. The chain has TRBV15 and TRBJ1-1; TRBD1 might be the D (6 bases). The CDR3 extends over 16 amino acids. The ends were cut back, 0 bases at V and 4 bases at J, with 15 bases in the middle. Per germline, CDR1 LNHNV and CDR2 YYDKDF (reference sequence).